The clone carrying this T cell receptor (beta chain) has only one observation. As yet, its antigen is unknown. This sample is part of a study of shared clonotypes between healthy human individuals. Study-wide results and limits: Among donors, the sharing of clonotypes was expected to be influenced by sequencing depth. There were few donors, and this limited the genetic and exposure-history diversity represented.

The repertoire was sequenced with immunoSEQ multiplex PCR; TCRdb's copy has only in-frame clones and lacks some. Among 150,000 to 200,000 clones listed, 85% to 95% were seen once. Germline assignment: CDR1 LGHNA and CDR2 YNFKEQ. There are 15 residues in the CDR3. V lost 0 bases, J lost 3 bases, and 11 bases lay in between. This TCR was recovered from a woman under 40 in good health. Material: naive CD4+ T cells sorted from blood. Specified subset: CD45RA+ positively selected. The chain uses TRBV4-2 and TRBJ1-2; no definite D call. The CDR3 loop is CASSQDLQRYYGYTF. The CDR3 nucleotides read TGTGCCAGCAGCCAAGATCTCCAGAGGTACTATGGCTACACCTTC.